Listed below are T cell receptor beta chains from one sample, sequenced in a study of cytomegalovirus exposure and HLA in healthy donors. The assay was immunoSEQ multiplex PCR, and TCRdb's table has in-frame clones only and misses some. The sample carries 150,000 to 200,000 clones, around nine tenths recorded once. Sequenced material: PBMCs. Receptors originate from a woman aged 18-29 years in good health and CMV-seronegative. Both conserved end residues are part of each CDR3. The order of the fields is CDR3 DNA, CDR3 protein, J gene, clone size, V gene, D gene. D genes are given only for firm matches. Some rows mark clone size as missing; the rest say once, few, many or name a class of expanded clone.

TGTGCCAGCAGGGGGGGGCGCGACTATGGCTACACCTTC CASRGGRDYGYTF TRBJ1-2 NA TRBV6-5 NA
TGTGCCAGCAGCTTAGAGAGGACAGCCCATGGCTACACCTTC CASSLERTAHGYTF TRBJ1-2 NA TRBV11-3 NA
TGCGCCAGCAGCTCGACAGGGGATAGTGGCTACACCTTC CASSSTGDSGYTF TRBJ1-2 NA TRBV5-1 TRBD1
TGTGCCAGCAGCGTAGACAGGAACTATGGCTACACCTTC CASSVDRNYGYTF TRBJ1-2 NA TRBV9 NA
TGCGCCAGCAGCTTCGGACTAGCGGGTCTGGGGGAGACCCAGTACTTC CASSFGLAGLGETQYF TRBJ2-5 NA TRBV5-1 TRBD2
TGTGCCAGCAGCTCCAGCTCTAGCGATACGCAGTATTTT CASSSSSSDTQYF TRBJ2-3 NA TRBV5-4 NA
TGCGCCAGCAGCTTGGAGGGGGAGTCCTACGAGCAGTACTTC CASSLEGESYEQYF TRBJ2-7 NA TRBV5-1 NA
TGTGCCAGTGACGACGGGACTAGGTTTAATGAGCAGTTCTTC CASDDGTRFNEQFF TRBJ2-1 few TRBV11-3 TRBD2
TGTGCCAGCAGCCAAGATCTTGAGGCGTCACCCCTCCACTTT CASSQDLEASPLHF TRBJ1-6 NA TRBV4-2 NA
TGTTCCAGCAGCTTAGATGGCCGTAGAGGAACCTACGAGCAGTACTTC CSSSLDGRRGTYEQYF TRBJ2-7 NA TRBV7-9 NA
TGTGCCAGTTGGGACAGGGGTCGCTCTGGGGCCAACGTCCTGACTTTC CASWDRGRSGANVLTF TRBJ2-6 NA TRBV19 TRBD1
TGTGCCAGCAGCTTTTCTCTGAGCGCTGCATTAGATACGCAGTATTTT CASSFSLSAALDTQYF TRBJ2-3 NA TRBV5-8 NA
TGTGCCAGCAGCCACAGGGGGATGTGGAATCAGCCCCAGCATTTT CASSHRGMWNQPQHF TRBJ1-5 once TRBV6-1 TRBD1
TGTGCCAGCAGTAAAGAGAGCTCCTACAATGAGCAGTTCTTC CASSKESSYNEQFF TRBJ2-1 once TRBV2 NA
TGTGCCAGCAGCCAGATCCCAGGAGGAGGCGAGCAGTACTTC CASSQIPGGGEQYF TRBJ2-7 NA TRBV5-5 NA
TGCGCCAGCAGCTTCGGCACATGGCGACAGGGGGCGCAGGGACTAGCGCGAGTCGGAGAGACCCAGTACTTC CASSFGTWRQGAQGLARVGETQYF TRBJ2-5 NA TRBV5-1 NA
TGCGCCAGCAGCCCAGGATACGACGGCGGGGAGCTGTTTTTT CASSPGYDGGELFF TRBJ2-2 NA TRBV5-1 NA
TGTGCCAGCCTCCTAGGTGGGGGGGCCCAAGAGACCCAGTACTTC CASLLGGGAQETQYF TRBJ2-5 NA TRBV5-4 NA
TGTGCCAGCAGTTTCGGACAGAACACTGAAGCTTTCTTT CASSFGQNTEAFF TRBJ1-1 NA TRBV6-5 NA
TGTGCCAGCAGTGATAGACTAGCGGGAGATCGAGAGACCCAGTACTTC CASSDRLAGDRETQYF TRBJ2-5 NA TRBV27 TRBD2
TGTGCCAGCAGCCCCCCTGCGGGCTCGAGCTCCTACGAGCAGTACTTC CASSPPAGSSSYEQYF TRBJ2-7 once TRBV13 NA
TGCGCCAGCAGTCTAGGCCTGCAAAAGGAGACCCAGTACTTC CASSLGLQKETQYF TRBJ2-5 NA TRBV5-1 NA
TGTGCCAGCAGCCAAGTCGGGGTACAGGGGAGCCAAGAGACCCAGTACTTC CASSQVGVQGSQETQYF TRBJ2-5 NA TRBV4-2 TRBD1
TGCGCCAGCAGCGAAACAGGGATCACCCTCTACGAGCAGTACTTC CASSETGITLYEQYF TRBJ2-7 NA TRBV5-1 NA
TGTGCCAGTACCCAACAGGTGGGAGGGGCTGGAGATACGCAGTATTTT CASTQQVGGAGDTQYF TRBJ2-3 NA TRBV19 TRBD2
TGTGCCAGCAGCTTAATGGCTAGTTGGGGCAGTGAGCAGTTCTTC CASSLMASWGSEQFF TRBJ2-1 few TRBV7-9 NA
TGTGCCAGCAGCTTAGCGGAGGGGTATCAGCCCCAGCATTTT CASSLAEGYQPQHF TRBJ1-5 once TRBV7-2 NA
TGCGCCAGCAGCCAAGTGGGACAGGGGGTGATAGCCCAGCATTTT CASSQVGQGVIAQHF TRBJ1-5 NA TRBV4-1 TRBD1
TGTGCCAGCAGTTTTATGAGGGGGTCCCACAATGAGCAGTTCTTC CASSFMRGSHNEQFF TRBJ2-1 NA TRBV27 NA
TGCAGCGTTCGGACAGGACCCAAAGAAGCTTTCTTT CSVRTGPKEAFF TRBJ1-1 NA TRBV29-1 TRBD1
TGTGCCAGCAGCTTAGAAGAGCGGGGCTACACCTTC CASSLEERGYTF TRBJ1-2 NA TRBV7-9 NA
TGTGCCAGCAGCTTAGTTGGCTCGACGGGGGGGCCCCAGCATTTT CASSLVGSTGGPQHF TRBJ1-5 NA TRBV7-2 NA
TGTGCCAGCAGCTCGATGGAAAGAGGAAGCGAGCAGTACTTC CASSSMERGSEQYF TRBJ2-7 NA TRBV7-2 NA
TGTGCCAGCAGTTTCCGGACAGGGAGCTCCTACGAGCAGTACTTC CASSFRTGSSYEQYF TRBJ2-7 NA TRBV27 TRBD1
TGTGCCAGTACCAGGGGGGCCAATCAGCCCCAGCATTTT CASTRGANQPQHF TRBJ1-5 NA TRBV30 TRBD1
TGTGCCTGGAGCCGGGATCTTCAAGAGACCCAGTACTTC CAWSRDLQETQYF TRBJ2-5 NA TRBV30 NA
TGTGCCAGCAACTACGACAGGGCGAGGGAGCAGTACTTC CASNYDRAREQYF TRBJ2-7 NA TRBV6-6 TRBD1
TGTGCCAGCAGTAGGACAGGGACTTCTAACAATGAGCAGTTCTTC CASSRTGTSNNEQFF TRBJ2-1 few TRBV6-1 TRBD1
TGTGCCTGGAGTTGGACTAGCAACTACGAGCAGTACTTC CAWSWTSNYEQYF TRBJ2-7 NA TRBV30 TRBD2
TGTGCCAGCAGTTTTCCAGGGGACACTGAAGCTTTCTTT CASSFPGDTEAFF TRBJ1-1 once TRBV28 NA
TGTGCCAGCAGCTTAAAGAGGAGGAACACTGAAGCTTTCTTT CASSLKRRNTEAFF TRBJ1-1 NA TRBV7-6 NA
TGCAGCGCCCGAACGGGGGATTGGAATCAGCCCCAGCATTTT CSARTGDWNQPQHF TRBJ1-5 NA TRBV29-1 NA
TGTGCCAGCAGTCCGACAGGGGGCGCGAACTATGGCTACACCTTC CASSPTGGANYGYTF TRBJ1-2 NA TRBV6-5 TRBD1